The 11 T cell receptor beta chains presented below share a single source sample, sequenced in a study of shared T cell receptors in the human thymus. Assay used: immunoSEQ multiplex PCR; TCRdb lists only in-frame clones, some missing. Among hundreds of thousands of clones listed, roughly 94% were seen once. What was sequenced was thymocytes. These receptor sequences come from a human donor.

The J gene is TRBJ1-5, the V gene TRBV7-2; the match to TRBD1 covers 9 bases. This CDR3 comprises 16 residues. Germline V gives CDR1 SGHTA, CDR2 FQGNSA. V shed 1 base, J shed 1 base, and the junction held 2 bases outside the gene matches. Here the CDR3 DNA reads TGTGCCAGCAGCTTAGGGGGACAGGGAAGCAATCAGCCCCAGCATTTT. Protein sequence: CASSLGGQGSNQPQHF.

The CDR3 DNA reads TGTGCCAGCAGCTGGAGGACAGGATCCTATGGCTACACCTTC. Translated, it gives CASSWRTGSYGYTF. The chain employs TRBV5-6 and TRBJ1-2, with TRBD1 matching 7 bases. The CDR3 extends over 14 amino acids. CDR1 is SGHDT and CDR2 is YYEEEE in the germline V gene. Trimming at V came to 3 bases and at J to 4 bases, leaving 6 bases not matched to a gene. Full variable domain (missing parts from reference TRBV5-6 and TRBJ1-2): DAGVTQSPTHLIKTRGQQVTLRCSPKSGHDTVSWYQQALGQGPQFIFQYYEEEERQRGNFPDRFSGHQFPNYSSELNVNALLLGDSALYLCASSWRTGSYGYTFGSGTRLTVV.

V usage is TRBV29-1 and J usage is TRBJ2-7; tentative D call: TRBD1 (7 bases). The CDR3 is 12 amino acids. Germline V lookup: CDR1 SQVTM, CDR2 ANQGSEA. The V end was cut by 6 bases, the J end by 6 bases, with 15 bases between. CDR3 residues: CSVRQGDSEQYF. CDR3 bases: TGCAGCGTCCGGCAGGGGGACTCCGAGCAGTACTTC.

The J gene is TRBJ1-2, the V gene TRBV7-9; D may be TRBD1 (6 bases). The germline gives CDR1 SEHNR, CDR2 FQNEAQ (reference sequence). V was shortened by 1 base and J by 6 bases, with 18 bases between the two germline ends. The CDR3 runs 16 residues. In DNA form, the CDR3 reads TGTGCCAGCAGCTTAGTGGACAGCAAGCTGACAAATGGCTACACCTTC. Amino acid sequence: CASSLVDSKLTNGYTF.

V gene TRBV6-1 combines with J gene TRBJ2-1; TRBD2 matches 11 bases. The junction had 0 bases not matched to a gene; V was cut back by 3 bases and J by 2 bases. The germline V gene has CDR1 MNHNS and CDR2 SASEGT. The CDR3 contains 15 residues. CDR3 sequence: CASSEGLAAYNEQFF. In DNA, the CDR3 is TGTGCCAGCAGTGAGGGACTAGCGGCCTACAATGAGCAGTTCTTC.

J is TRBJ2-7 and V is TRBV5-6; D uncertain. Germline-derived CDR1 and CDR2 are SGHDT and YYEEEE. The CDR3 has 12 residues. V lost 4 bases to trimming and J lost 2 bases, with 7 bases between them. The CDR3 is CASSHGPYEQYF. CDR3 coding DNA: TGTGCCAGCAGCCACGGGCCCTACGAGCAGTACTTC. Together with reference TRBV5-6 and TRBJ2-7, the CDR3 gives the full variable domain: DAGVTQSPTHLIKTRGQQVTLRCSPKSGHDTVSWYQQALGQGPQFIFQYYEEEERQRGNFPDRFSGHQFPNYSSELNVNALLLGDSALYLCASSHGPYEQYFGPGTRLTVT.

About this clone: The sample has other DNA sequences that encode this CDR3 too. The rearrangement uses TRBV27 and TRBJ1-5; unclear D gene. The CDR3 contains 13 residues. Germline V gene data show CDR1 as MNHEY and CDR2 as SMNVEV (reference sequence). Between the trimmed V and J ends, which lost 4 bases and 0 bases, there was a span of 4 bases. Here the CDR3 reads CASSSSSNQPQHF. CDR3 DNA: TGTGCCAGCAGTTCCTCTAGCAATCAGCCCCAGCATTTT.

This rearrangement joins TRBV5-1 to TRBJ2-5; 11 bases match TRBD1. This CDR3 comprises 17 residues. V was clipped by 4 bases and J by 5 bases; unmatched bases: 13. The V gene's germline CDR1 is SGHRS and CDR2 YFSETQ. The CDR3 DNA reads TGCGCCAGCAGCCCAAGTGGGACAGGGGGAATAGGGGAGACCCAGTACTTC. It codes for CASSPSGTGGIGETQYF.

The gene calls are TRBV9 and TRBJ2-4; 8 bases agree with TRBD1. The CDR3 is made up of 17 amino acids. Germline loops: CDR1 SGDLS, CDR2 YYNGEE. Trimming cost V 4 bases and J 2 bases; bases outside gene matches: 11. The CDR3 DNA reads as TGTGCCAGCAGCATCATGGGGGACAGGAGATCCAAAAACATTCAGTACTTC. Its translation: CASSIMGDRRSKNIQYF.

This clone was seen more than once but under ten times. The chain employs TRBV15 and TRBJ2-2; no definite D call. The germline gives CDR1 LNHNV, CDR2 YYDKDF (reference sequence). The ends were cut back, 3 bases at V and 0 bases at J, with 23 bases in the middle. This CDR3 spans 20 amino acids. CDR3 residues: CATSSKCAANYITNTGELFF. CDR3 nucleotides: TGTGCCACCAGCAGCAAATGCGCGGCAAACTACATTACGAACACCGGGGAGCTGTTTTTT.

CDR3: CASSGPMGELFF. CDR3 DNA sequence: TGTGCCAGCAGCGGCCCTATGGGGGAGCTGTTTTTT. The chain has TRBV7-7 and TRBJ2-2; D not certain. V lost 5 bases, J lost 8 bases, and 9 bases lay in between. Germline V gene lookup returns CDR1 SSHAT and CDR2 FNYEAQ (reference sequence). The CDR3 consists of 12 residues.